Listed below are T cell receptor beta chains from one sample, sequenced in a study of CD8 T cells in ankylosing spondylitis. TCRdb redid the calling of the 5' RACE reads with MiXCR, one entry per CDR3 protein. In the table there are about 440,000 distinct CDR3 sequences, about 15% of which are singletons. The specimen was blood, either unsorted or a sorted T cell fraction (not recorded which). These receptors were collected from a male donor with ankylosing spondylitis. The CDR3 runs from the conserved cysteine through the conserved F or W. D genes are given only for firm matches. Rows give clone size only sometimes, using once, few, many, or a class for an expanded clone.

clone_size	d_call	v_call	j_call	cdr3_aa	cdr3_nt
few	NA	TRBV5-1	TRBJ2-3	CASSGGALLSTDTQYF	TGCGCCAGCAGCGGGGGGGCCCTCCTTAGCACAGATACGCAGTATTTT
NA	TRBD1	TRBV20-1	TRBJ2-3	CSARRGDGTAGNTQYF	TGCAGTGCTAGGAGAGGGGACGGGACAGCCGGGAATACGCAGTATTTT
once	NA	TRBV6-1	TRBJ1-4	CASSEVLTGEKLFF	TGTGCCAGCAGTGAAGTCTTAACTGGTGAAAAACTGTTTTTT
few	NA	TRBV7-9	TRBJ2-1	CASSFELASNNEQFF	TGTGCCAGCAGCTTCGAACTAGCCTCGAACAATGAGCAGTTCTTC
NA	NA	TRBV4-1	TRBJ2-1	CASSQRQGTEQFF	TGCGCCAGCAGCCAACGGCAGGGGACTGAGCAGTTCTTC
NA	NA	TRBV11-2	TRBJ2-7	CASSARMGVAEAYEQYF	TGTGCCAGCAGCGCTCGGATGGGGGTAGCGGAGGCCTACGAGCAGTACTTC
few	NA	TRBV19	TRBJ2-1	CASSIGEDRGEQFF	TGTGCCAGTAGTATAGGGGAAGACCGCGGTGAGCAGTTCTTC
NA	TRBD1	TRBV6-5	TRBJ1-4	CASSYRGQGAGNEKLFF	TGTGCCAGCAGTTACAGGGGGCAGGGGGCGGGTAATGAAAAACTGTTTTTT
NA	NA	TRBV28	TRBJ2-7	CASSFAEQVYEQYF	TGTGCCAGCAGTTTTGCCGAACAGGTCTACGAGCAGTACTTC
few	NA	TRBV12-3/TRBV12-4	TRBJ2-2	CASTLEGETGELFF	TGTGCCAGCACTCTGGAGGGAGAAACCGGGGAGCTGTTTTTT
NA	NA	TRBV18	TRBJ2-7	CASSRGAGSYEQYF	TGTGCCAGCTCCCGGGGGGCAGGATCCTACGAGCAGTACTTC
few	TRBD2	TRBV28	TRBJ2-3	CASLLAGYDTQYF	TGTGCCAGCCTATTAGCGGGATATGATACGCAGTATTTT
NA	TRBD1	TRBV7-8	TRBJ2-3	CASSLVGGDRRDSTDTQYF	TGTGCCAGCAGCTTAGTCGGAGGGGACAGGCGAGATTCCACAGATACGCAGTATTTT
NA	NA	TRBV6-1	TRBJ2-1	CASGNREGAYNEQFF	TGTGCCAGCGGAAACAGGGAAGGAGCCTACAATGAGCAGTTCTTC
few	NA	TRBV6-5	TRBJ1-6	CASSYSNRWSGNSPLHF	TGTGCCAGCAGTTACTCGAACCGCTGGTCGGGTAATTCACCCCTCCACTTT
NA	NA	TRBV11-1	TRBJ2-1	CASSPQAFAGLPHNEQFF	TGTGCCAGCAGCCCTCAGGCCTTTGCGGGTCTCCCCCACAATGAGCAGTTCTTC
NA	NA	TRBV20-1	TRBJ1-4	CSASLRGSLFF	TGCAGTGCTAGTCTCAGGGGCTCACTGTTTTTT
NA	NA	TRBV4-1	TRBJ1-5	CASSQEGGGNLNQPQHF	TGCGCCAGCAGCCAAGAAGGGGGGGGCAACCTCAATCAGCCCCAGCATTTT
NA	NA	TRBV6-2/TRBV6-3	TRBJ1-5	CASSYAGISNQPQHF	TGTGCCAGCAGTTATGCAGGGATTAGCAATCAGCCCCAGCATTTT
NA	NA	TRBV5-4	TRBJ2-1	CASSPGDRTYSYNEQFF	TGTGCCAGCAGCCCAGGGGATAGAACTTACTCCTACAATGAGCAGTTCTTC
NA	NA	TRBV11-2	TRBJ2-1	CASSLRTYGHWSSYNEQFF	TGTGCCAGCAGCTTACGGACCTATGGACATTGGAGCTCCTACAATGAGCAGTTCTTC
NA	TRBD1	TRBV5-4	TRBJ2-7	CASSLGQDRGRTYEQYF	TGTGCCAGCAGCTTGGGCCAGGACAGGGGGAGAACCTACGAGCAGTACTTC
few	TRBD2	TRBV20-1	TRBJ2-7	CSARGLAGGPSSGRSYEQYF	TGCAGTGCTAGGGGACTAGCGGGAGGGCCGAGTTCCGGGCGCTCCTACGAGCAGTACTTC
NA	TRBD2	TRBV20-1	TRBJ2-3	CSASRLAGGSDTQYF	TGCAGTGCCAGCCGACTAGCGGGAGGCTCAGATACGCAGTATTTT
NA	NA	TRBV6-1	TRBJ2-1	CASSAGVFPYNEQFF	TGTGCCAGCAGTGCAGGGGTCTTTCCCTACAATGAGCAGTTCTTC
few	TRBD2	TRBV20-1	TRBJ2-1	CSARVIAGESVGYNEQFF	TGCAGTGCTAGAGTAATAGCGGGAGAGTCGGTCGGCTACAATGAGCAGTTCTTC
NA	NA	TRBV6-1	TRBJ1-1	CASSEQPDPVNTEAFF	TGTGCCAGCAGTGAACAGCCAGACCCAGTGAACACTGAAGCTTTCTTT